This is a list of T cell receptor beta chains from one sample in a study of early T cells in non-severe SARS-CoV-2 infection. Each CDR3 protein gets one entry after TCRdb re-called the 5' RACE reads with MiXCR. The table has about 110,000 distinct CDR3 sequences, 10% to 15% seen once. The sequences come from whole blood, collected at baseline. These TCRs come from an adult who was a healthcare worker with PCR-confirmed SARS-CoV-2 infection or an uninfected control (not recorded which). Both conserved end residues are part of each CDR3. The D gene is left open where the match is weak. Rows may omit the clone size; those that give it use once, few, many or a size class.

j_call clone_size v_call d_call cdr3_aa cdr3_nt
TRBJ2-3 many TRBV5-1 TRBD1 CASSWGQGTDTQYF TGCGCCAGCAGCTGGGGACAGGGGACAGATACGCAGTATTTT
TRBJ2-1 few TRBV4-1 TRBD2 CASSQASTSGISEQFF TGCGCCAGCAGCCAAGCTTCGACTAGCGGTATCAGTGAGCAGTTCTTC
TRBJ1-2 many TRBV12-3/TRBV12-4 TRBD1 CASSRVPGQKSYGYTF TGTGCCAGCAGCCGAGTTCCGGGACAGAAATCGTATGGCTACACCTTC
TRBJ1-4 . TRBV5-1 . CASSLTEGGKLFF TGCGCCAGCAGCTTGACCGAAGGGGGAAAACTGTTTTTT
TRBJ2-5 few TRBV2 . CAIGTRGVETQYF TGTGCCATTGGGACACGGGGTGTAGAGACCCAGTACTTC
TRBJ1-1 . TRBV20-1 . CSARDSQELNTEAFF TGCAGTGCTAGAGATTCGCAGGAATTGAACACTGAAGCTTTCTTT
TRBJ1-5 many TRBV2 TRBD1 CASSESTGGQPQHF TGTGCCAGCAGTGAAAGTACAGGGGGTCAGCCCCAGCATTTT
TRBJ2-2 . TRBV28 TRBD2 CASSLGLSTGELVF TGTGCCAGCAGCTTGGGACTATCCACCGGGGAGCTGGTTTTT
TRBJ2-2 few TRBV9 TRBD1 CASSVRRGPKNTGELFF TGTGCCAGCAGCGTCCGAAGGGGGCCCAAGAACACCGGGGAGCTGTTTTTT
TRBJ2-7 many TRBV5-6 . CASSLAAAPNNEQYF TGTGCCAGCAGCTTGGCGGCAGCCCCTAACAACGAGCAGTACTTC
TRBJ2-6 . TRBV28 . CASRYEGSGANVLTF TGTGCCAGCAGGTACGAGGGCTCTGGGGCCAACGTCCTGACTTTC
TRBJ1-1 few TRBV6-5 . CATSETLDRIEAFF TGTGCCACATCTGAGACTTTGGATAGGATTGAAGCTTTCTTT
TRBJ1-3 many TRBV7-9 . CASSLGGSGNTIYF TGTGCCAGCAGCTTAGGGGGTTCCGGAAACACCATATATTTT
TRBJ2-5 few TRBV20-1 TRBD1 CSASRDRGLGETQYF TGCAGTGCCAGCCGGGACAGGGGGCTCGGAGAGACCCAGTACTTC
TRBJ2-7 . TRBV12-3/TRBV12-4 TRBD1 CASRGQVYEQYF TGTGCCAGCAGGGGACAGGTCTACGAGCAGTACTTC
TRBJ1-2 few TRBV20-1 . CSARDRQVPYGYTF TGCAGTGCTAGAGATCGACAGGTCCCCTATGGCTACACCTTC
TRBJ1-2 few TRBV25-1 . CASSVSGGVSNYGYTF TGTGCCAGCAGTGTTTCCGGGGGTGTCTCTAACTATGGCTACACCTTC
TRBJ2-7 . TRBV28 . CASSFAQGKAPLYEQYF TGTGCCAGCAGTTTTGCCCAGGGTAAAGCCCCCCTTTACGAGCAGTACTTC
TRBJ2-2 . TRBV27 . CASSLSGTKNTGELFF TGTGCCAGCAGTTTATCCGGGACAAAGAACACCGGGGAGCTGTTTTTT
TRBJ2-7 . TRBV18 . CASSPYGGDEQYF TGTGCCAGCTCACCTTATGGCGGAGACGAGCAGTACTTC
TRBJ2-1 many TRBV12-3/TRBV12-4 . CASSRGNNEQFF TGTGCCAGCAGCAGGGGTAACAATGAGCAGTTCTTC
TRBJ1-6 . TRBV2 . CASNGRRNSPLHF TGTGCCAGCAATGGACGCCGAAATTCACCCCTCCACTTT
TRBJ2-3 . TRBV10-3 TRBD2 CAISEWASGPTDTQYF TGTGCCATCAGTGAGTGGGCTAGCGGGCCGACAGATACGCAGTATTTT
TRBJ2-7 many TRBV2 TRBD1 CASSLDRGEQYF TGTGCCAGCAGCCTGGACAGGGGCGAGCAGTACTTC
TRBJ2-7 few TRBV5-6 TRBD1 CASRSGQGSFREQYF TGTGCCAGCAGATCCGGACAGGGCTCCTTCCGTGAGCAGTACTTC
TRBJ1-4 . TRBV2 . CASSEAWPRNEKLFF TGTGCCAGCAGTGAAGCGTGGCCTCGAAATGAAAAACTGTTTTTT
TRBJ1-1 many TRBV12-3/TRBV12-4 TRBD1 CASSRRTGTRGTEAFF TGTGCCAGCAGTCGCAGGACAGGGACACGTGGCACTGAAGCTTTCTTT
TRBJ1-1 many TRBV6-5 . CASSYGGALGTEAFF TGTGCCAGCAGTTACGGCGGGGCCCTTGGGACTGAAGCTTTCTTT
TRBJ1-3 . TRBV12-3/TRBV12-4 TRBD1 CASSLPGQSGNTIYF TGTGCCAGCAGTCTGCCGGGACAGTCTGGAAACACCATATATTTT
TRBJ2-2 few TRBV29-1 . CSVTLIGWNTGELFF TGCAGCGTTACCTTGATCGGTTGGAACACCGGGGAGCTGTTTTTT
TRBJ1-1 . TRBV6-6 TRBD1 CASSYTHRGGGTEAFF TGTGCCAGCAGTTACACCCACAGGGGAGGGGGCACTGAAGCTTTCTTT
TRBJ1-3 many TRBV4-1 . CASSQDSEGTGNTIYF TGCGCCAGCAGCCAAGATTCGGAAGGGACTGGAAACACCATATATTTT
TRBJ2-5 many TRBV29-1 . CSVEQNQETQYF TGCAGCGTTGAACAGAACCAAGAGACCCAGTACTTC
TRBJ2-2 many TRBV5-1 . CASSLLATNTGELFF TGCGCCAGCAGCTTGTTGGCTACGAACACCGGGGAGCTGTTTTTT
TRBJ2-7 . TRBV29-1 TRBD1 CSAWTGGYEQYF TGCAGCGCCTGGACAGGGGGTTACGAGCAGTACTTC